The entry below gives a single TCR beta chain sequence along with its context. Antigen specificity is unknown. This specimen belongs to a study of T cell responses to AZD1222 COVID-19 vaccine. Study information: Second-dose recipients at about 4 or about 12 weeks were treated as one pooled group.

The table came from immunoSEQ multiplex PCR; TCRdb's copy has only in-frame clones and leaves some out. The repertoire includes 150,000 to 200,000 clones, approximately 95% of them detected once, and roughly 3.9% sits in the top ten. Notes on the study in general: It was only a handful of AZD1222 recipients who were seropositive at baseline. Across spike, vaccine-associated CD4 TCRs were found, dominant at 160-218 and 743-854. There were mostly white British donors and more females than males, and clonal diversity was possibly underestimated.

Trimming left V 0 bases short and J 9 bases short, with 19 bases between. The germline V gene encodes CDR1 SGHDT and CDR2 YYEEEE. The CDR3 consists of 17 residues. The origin of this receptor is an adult in good health. V is TRBV5-6 and J is TRBJ1-6, with D unresolved. The sequences come from peripheral blood, collected on day 0 of AZD1222 vaccination. The CDR3, as DNA: TGTGCCAGCAGCTTGGGAGCAGGAGCTCTGAGGGTTTCACCCCTCCACTTT. This sequence encodes CASSLGAGALRVSPLHF.